This T cell receptor (beta chain) derives from a study of blood T cell repertoires in COVID-19 (dated by TCRdb to between 2020 and 2021). Turning to the overall study: Samples covering the acute and convalescent phases of COVID-19 were provided by collaborators in the United States, Italy and Spain. Samples were obtained from the ongoing ImmuneRACE study (first 160 participants) and from 1,000 to 1,500 subjects provided by 6 global collaborators. Nearly every sample came with metadata listing a de-identified subject ID, COVID-19 status, age in years and sex. Deeply sampled blood TCRbeta repertoires from subjects exposed to, actively infected with, or recovered from COVID-19 were included in the dataset. The prospective study material was composed of cDNA or gDNA derived from T cells, B-cell-depleted T cells, or PBMCs. The repertoires were released in a freely available public database meant as a resource for research on the immune response to SARS-CoV-2. Where HLA class I and class II types were available, the types were taken from metadata supplied by the sample provider, not from assay-based typing. The paper's findings and limits, for the study overall: The amount of clinical and demographic metadata varied by source and participant and was provided uncurated.

The CDR3 covers 15 residues, taking in both the cysteine and the phenylalanine. Only the CDR3 region is kept as DNA, spanning 45 bases read in frame from base 1. Based on the germline V gene, the CDR1 and CDR2 sequences are MRHNA and SNTAGT. Compared with germline, V lacks 3 bases and J lacks 2 bases; bases without a gene match: 1. In the prospective study, participants were about 18 to 95 years old, resided in fewer than 25 geographic areas of the United States, and were enrolled through a virtual design. In the prospective study, participants were assigned to cohorts based on the clinical history participants reported in a screening survey and a study questionnaire. Recovered participants in ImmuneRACE Cohort 3 were defined by two consecutive negative NP/OP PCR tests, clearance by a healthcare professional, or resolution of symptoms. In the prospective study, mobile phlebotomists collected whole blood, serum and a nasopharyngeal or oropharyngeal swab from each participant. Over a roughly 2-month period, participants in the prospective study had the option of providing additional blood draws and questionnaires. Blood samples from the prospective study were shipped frozen or at room temperature prior to DNA extraction.

On this clone itself: It lacks a known antigen. No clone much larger than this one lies a single base away; base qualities are absent.

The immunoSEQ Assay, a bias-controlled multiplex PCR, was used to amplify TCRbeta CDR3 regions from genomic DNA. The authors processed their data as follows. The number of nucleated cells in each sample was estimated from the amplification of reference gene primers within the assay. To quantify the absolute abundance of each unique TCRbeta CDR3 rearrangement, sequence reads were collapsed and filtered. For each sample, productive Simpson clonality was calculated as the square root of Simpson's diversity index across productive rearrangements. Held by TCRdb, this immuneACCESS table contains in-frame sequences only and omits some clones. Under half of the omission traces to an unresolved V gene where checked; the cause of the rest is unknown. V and J calls and clone size follow that table, whereas D and trimming were derived from the DNA. The sample contains 250,000 to 300,000 clones, about 86% of them found a single time. Jointly, the top ten make up roughly 3.1% of the sample.

The sequence joins TRBV6-4 to TRBJ2-6; TRBD1 agrees with 7 junctional bases. The material sequenced was PBMCs or T cells enriched from blood (not recorded which). The sequence was collected from a man in his forties or fifties who had recovered from COVID-19. The nucleotide sequence reads TGTGCCAGCAGTGAAACAGGGGCTGGGGCCAACGTCCTGACTTTC. Its protein reads: CASSETGAGANVLTF.